This T cell receptor beta chain was recorded in a study of cytomegalovirus exposure and HLA in healthy donors. Study information: The approximately 120 validation repertoires used the same platform as the roughly 700 first-cohort repertoires (as reported by a later analysis).

Some clones are missing from TCRdb's copy, which holds only in-frame ones; the method was immunoSEQ multiplex PCR. The table includes approximately 260,000 clones, just over 85% detected once. The donors formed part of the roughly 120-subject validation cohort, distinct from the 666-subject first cohort. Germline V gives CDR1 SGHVS, CDR2 FQNEAQ. V lost 5 bases, J lost 2 bases, and 18 bases lay in between. The length of the CDR3 is 16 residues. This clonotype was sampled from a woman younger than 30 in good health and CMV-seronegative. V is TRBV7-8 and J is TRBJ1-2; maybe TRBD1 (6 bases). The sequenced sample consisted of PBMCs. The CDR3 protein is CASSQSKRDKNYGYTF. CDR3 DNA: TGTGCCAGCAGCCAAAGTAAACGGGACAAGAACTATGGCTACACCTTC.